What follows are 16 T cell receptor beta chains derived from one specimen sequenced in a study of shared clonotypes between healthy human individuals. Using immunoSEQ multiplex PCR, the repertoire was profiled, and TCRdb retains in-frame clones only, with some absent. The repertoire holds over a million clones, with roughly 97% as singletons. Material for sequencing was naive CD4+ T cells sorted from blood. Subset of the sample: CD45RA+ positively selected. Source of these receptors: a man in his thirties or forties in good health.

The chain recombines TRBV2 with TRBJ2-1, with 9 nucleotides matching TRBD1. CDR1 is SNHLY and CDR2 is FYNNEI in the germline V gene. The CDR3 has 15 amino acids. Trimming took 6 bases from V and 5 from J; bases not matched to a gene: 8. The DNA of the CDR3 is TGTGCCAGCAGCGATCCGGGACAGGGTAACAATGAGCAGTTCTTC. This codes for CASSDPGQGNNEQFF.

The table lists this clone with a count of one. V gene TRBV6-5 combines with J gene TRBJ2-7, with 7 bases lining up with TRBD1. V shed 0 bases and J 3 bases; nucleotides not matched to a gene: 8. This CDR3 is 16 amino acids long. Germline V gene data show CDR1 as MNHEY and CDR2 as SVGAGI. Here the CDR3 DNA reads TGTGCCAGCAGTTACTCGACCGGGACAGCGAACTACGAGCAGTACTTC. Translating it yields CASSYSTGTANYEQYF.

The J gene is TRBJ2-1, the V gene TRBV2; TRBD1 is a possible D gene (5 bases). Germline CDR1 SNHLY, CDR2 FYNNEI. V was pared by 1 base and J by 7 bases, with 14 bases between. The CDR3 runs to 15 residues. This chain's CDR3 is CASSEVASRVNEQFF. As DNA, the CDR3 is TGTGCCAGCAGTGAAGTGGCGTCCAGGGTGAATGAGCAGTTCTTC. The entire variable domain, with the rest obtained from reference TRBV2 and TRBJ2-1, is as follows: EPEVTQTPSHQVTQMGQEVILRCVPISNHLYFYWYRQILGQKVEFLVSFYNNEISEKSEIFDDQFSVERPDGSNFTLKIRSTKLEDSAMYFCASSEVASRVNEQFFGPGTRLTVL.

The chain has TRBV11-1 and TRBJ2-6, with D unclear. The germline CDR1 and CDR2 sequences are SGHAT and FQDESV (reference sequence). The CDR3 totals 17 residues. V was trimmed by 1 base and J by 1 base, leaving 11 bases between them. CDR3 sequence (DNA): TGTGCCAGCAGCTTAGAAAGTCGGCCGTCTGGGGCCAACGTCCTGACTTTC. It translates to CASSLESRPSGANVLTF. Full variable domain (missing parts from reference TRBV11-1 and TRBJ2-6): EAEVAQSPRYKITEKSQAVAFWCDPISGHATLYWYRQILGQGPELLVQFQDESVVDDSQLPKDRFSAERLKGVDSTLKIQPAELGDSAMYLCASSLESRPSGANVLTFGAGSRLTVL.

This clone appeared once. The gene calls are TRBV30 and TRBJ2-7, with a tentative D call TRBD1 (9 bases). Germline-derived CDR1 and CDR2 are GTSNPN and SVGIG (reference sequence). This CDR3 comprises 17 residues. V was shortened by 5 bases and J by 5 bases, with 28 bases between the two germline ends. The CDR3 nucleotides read TGTGCCTGGCATCGGGACAGGGTATCCGGGGGGGAAAACGAGCAGTACTTC. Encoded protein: CAWHRDRVSGGENEQYF.

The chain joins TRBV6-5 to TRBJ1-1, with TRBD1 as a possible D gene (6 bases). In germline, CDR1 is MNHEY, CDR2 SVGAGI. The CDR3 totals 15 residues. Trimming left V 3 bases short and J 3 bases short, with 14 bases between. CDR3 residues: CASSYFGGQDTEAFF. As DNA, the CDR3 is TGTGCCAGCAGTTATTTCGGGGGCCAAGACACTGAAGCTTTCTTT.

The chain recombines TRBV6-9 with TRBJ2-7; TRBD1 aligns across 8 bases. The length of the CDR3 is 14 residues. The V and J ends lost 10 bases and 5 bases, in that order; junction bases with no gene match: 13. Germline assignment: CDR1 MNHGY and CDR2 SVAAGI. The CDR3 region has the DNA TGTGCCACCCCCAGGGGGACAGGTCCCCACGAGCAGTACTTC. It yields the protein CATPRGTGPHEQYF.

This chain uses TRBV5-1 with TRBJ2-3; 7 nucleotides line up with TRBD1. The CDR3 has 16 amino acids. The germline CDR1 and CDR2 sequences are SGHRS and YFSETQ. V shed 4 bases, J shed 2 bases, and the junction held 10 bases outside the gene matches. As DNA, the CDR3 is TGCGCCAGCAGCCAACAGGGGCCCCACGTCACAGATACGCAGTATTTT. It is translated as CASSQQGPHVTDTQYF.

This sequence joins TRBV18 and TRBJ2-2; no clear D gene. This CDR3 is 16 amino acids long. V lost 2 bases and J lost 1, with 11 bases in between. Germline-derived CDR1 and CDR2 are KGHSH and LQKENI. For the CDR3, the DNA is TGTGCCAGCTCACCATCTTTTAGACAGAACACCGGGGAGCTGTTTTTT. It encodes CASSPSFRQNTGELFF.

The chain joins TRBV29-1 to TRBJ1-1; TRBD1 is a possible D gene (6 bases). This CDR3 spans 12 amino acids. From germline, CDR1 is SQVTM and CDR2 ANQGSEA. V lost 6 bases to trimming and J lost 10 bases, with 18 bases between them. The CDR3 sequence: CSVTREGGTAFF. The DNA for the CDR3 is TGCAGCGTCACCAGGGAAGGGGGAACAGCTTTCTTT.

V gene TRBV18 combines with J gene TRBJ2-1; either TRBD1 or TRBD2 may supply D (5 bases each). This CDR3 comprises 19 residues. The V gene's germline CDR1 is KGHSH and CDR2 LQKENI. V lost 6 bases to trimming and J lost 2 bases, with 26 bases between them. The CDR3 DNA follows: TGTGCCAGCTCGGGGCGGGCGCTAGCCTCAATTTTGACCTACAATGAGCAGTTCTTC. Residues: CASSGRALASILTYNEQFF. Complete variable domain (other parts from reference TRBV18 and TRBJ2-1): NAGVMQNPRHLVRRRGQEARLRCSPMKGHSHVYWYRQLPEEGLKFMVYLQKENIIDESGMPKERFSAEFPKEGPSILRIQQVVRGDSAAYFCASSGRALASILTYNEQFFGPGTRLTVL.

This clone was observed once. The CDR3, as DNA: TGTGCCACCAGCAGAGATCTGACTAGCGGGAGGAGGGGCAATGAGCAGTTCTTC. It codes for CATSRDLTSGRRGNEQFF. The chain carries TRBV15 and TRBJ2-1; 13 positions match TRBD2. V trimming: 0 bases; J trimming: 6 bases; junction bases outside the gene matches: 8. This CDR3 contains 18 residues. The germline V gene encodes CDR1 LNHNV and CDR2 YYDKDF (reference sequence). Based on the CDR3 plus reference TRBV15 and TRBJ2-1, the full variable domain is DAMVIQNPRYQVTQFGKPVTLSCSQTLNHNVMYWYQQKSSQAPKLLFHYYDKDFNNEADTPDNFQSRRPNTSFCFLDIRSPGLGDTAMYLCATSRDLTSGRRGNEQFFGPGTRLTVL.

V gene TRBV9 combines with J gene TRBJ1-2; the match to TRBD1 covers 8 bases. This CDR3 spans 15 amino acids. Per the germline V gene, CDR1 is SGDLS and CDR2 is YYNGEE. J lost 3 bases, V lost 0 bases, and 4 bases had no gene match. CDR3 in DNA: TGTGCCAGCAGCGTAGGACAGGGGTTAGACTATGGCTACACCTTC. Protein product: CASSVGQGLDYGYTF. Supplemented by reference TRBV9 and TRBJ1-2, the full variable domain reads DSGVTQTPKHLITATGQRVTLRCSPRSGDLSVYWYQQSLDQGLQFLIQYYNGEERAKGNILERFSAQQFPDLHSELNLSSLELGDSALYFCASSVGQGLDYGYTFGSGTRLTVV.

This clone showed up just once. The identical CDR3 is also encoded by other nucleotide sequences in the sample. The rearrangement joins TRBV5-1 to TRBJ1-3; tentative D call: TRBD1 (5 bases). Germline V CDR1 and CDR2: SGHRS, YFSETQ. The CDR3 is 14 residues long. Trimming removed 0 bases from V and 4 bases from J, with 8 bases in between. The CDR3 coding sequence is TGCGCCAGCAGCTTGGAGGGGTCCGGAAACACCATATATTTT. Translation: CASSLEGSGNTIYF.

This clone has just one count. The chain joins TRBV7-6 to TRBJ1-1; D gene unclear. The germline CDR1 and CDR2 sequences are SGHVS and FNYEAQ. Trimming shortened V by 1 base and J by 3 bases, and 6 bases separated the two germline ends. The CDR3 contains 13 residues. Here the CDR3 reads CASSLGQYTEAFF. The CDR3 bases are TGTGCCAGCAGCTTAGGCCAGTACACTGAAGCTTTCTTT.

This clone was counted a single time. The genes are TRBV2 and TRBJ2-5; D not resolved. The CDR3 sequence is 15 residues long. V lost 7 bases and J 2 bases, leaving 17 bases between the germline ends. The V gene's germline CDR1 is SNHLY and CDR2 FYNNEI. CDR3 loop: CASTGRSRGQETQYF. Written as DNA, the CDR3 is TGTGCCAGCACCGGAAGGTCTCGCGGACAAGAGACCCAGTACTTC.